Each of the 10 T cell receptor beta chains below was sequenced from the same sample in a study of tumor-infiltrating lymphocytes in primary liver carcinoma. Production of TCR beta cDNA used roughly 0.55 ug total RNA together with a constant-region primer. Investigators got TCR beta libraries out of three nested multiplex PCR rounds, done with slightly modified ARM-PCR. The first two PCR rounds used TRBV1-TRBV30 forward primers with a C-beta reverse primer, about 10 cycles each. MiXCR, run by TCRdb on the multiplex PCR reads, gives a single entry per CDR3 protein. The table lists 100,000 to 150,000 distinct CDR3 sequences, less than 80% of them singletons. Unsorted bulk tissue, roughly 20-33 mg of it, served as the source for co-extraction of RNA and DNA. The sequencing input was liver tumor tissue from sampling region 1. Described subset: tumor region T1, superior pole. The receptor set was obtained from an older woman with primary liver carcinoma and hepatitis B virus infection.

As for this clonotype: Lacking the conserved final phenylalanine or tryptophan, this CDR3 likely reflects a read error. V and J are TRBV10-3 and TRBJ2-1; D may be TRBD2 (6 bases). Trimming shortened V by 3 bases and J by 6 bases, and 12 bases separated the two germline ends. The CDR3 sequence is 14 residues long. Per the germline V gene, CDR1 is ENHRY and CDR2 is SYGVKD. The DNA of the CDR3 is TGTGCCATCAGTGATCTTACTAGCATCAATGAGCAGTTCTCC. It yields the protein CAISDLTSINEQFS.

Points on this clonotype: This may arise from a read error, as a much more abundant clone is one base away. The chain is built from TRBV5-4 and TRBJ2-1, with D possibly being TRBD1 or TRBD2 (6 bases each). The CDR3 consists of 18 residues. The germline V gene has CDR1 SGHNT and CDR2 YYREEE (reference sequence). V lost 4 bases and J 1 base, leaving 21 bases between the germline ends. The CDR3 coding sequence is TGTGCCAGCAGCCCAACAGGGCAACTAGCTTTGTCCTACAATGAGCAGTTCTTC. It translates to CASSPTGQLALSYNEQFF.

A note on this clonotype: A read error may explain this, as a much larger clone is one base away. The chain employs TRBV6-9 and TRBJ1-5, with TRBD1 matching over 7 bases. This CDR3 is built from 15 residues. J gave up 6 bases and V 6 bases, and 11 bases lay outside the gene matches. Germline V gene lookup returns CDR1 MNHGY and CDR2 SVAAGI. The CDR3 DNA is TGTGCCAGCAGCCCCACAAGCGACAGGGCTCAGCCCCAGCATTTT. Translated, it gives CASSPTSDRAQPQHF.

Many counts were recorded for this clonotype. The chain has TRBV29-1 and TRBJ1-2, with D possibly matching TRBD1 (5 bases). V lost 7 bases, J lost 0 bases, and 9 bases lay in between. Germline assignment: CDR1 SQVTM and CDR2 ANQGSEA. The CDR3 totals 12 residues. The CDR3 nucleotides read TGCAGCGCCCGGACAACTAACTATGGCTACACCTTC. It specifies CSARTTNYGYTF.

About this clonotype: The final CDR3 position lacks the conserved phenylalanine or tryptophan, pointing to a likely read error. The chain joins TRBV4-2 to TRBJ2-7, with 16 bases aligning to TRBD2. Looked up from germline, CDR1 is LGHNA and CDR2 is YNFKEQ. V lost 8 bases and J lost 5; bases outside the gene matches: 9. This CDR3 has 16 residues. This CDR3 is CASGLGTSGRVDEQYL. CDR3 nucleotide sequence: TGTGCCAGCGGCCTCGGGACTAGCGGGAGGGTCGACGAGCAGTACCTC.

In the case of this clonotype: Because it lacks the conserved phenylalanine or tryptophan at the end, this CDR3 is likely a read error. The chain has TRBV11-2 and TRBJ2-1; D might be TRBD2 (5 bases). CDR1 and CDR2 (germline): SGHAT, FQNNGV. The CDR3 contains 13 residues. V lost 3 bases and J lost 10, with 13 bases in between. The CDR3 spells CASSLTSGAEQFL. The CDR3 DNA follows: TGTGCCAGCAGCTTGACCAGCGGAGCAGAGCAGTTCCTC.

Comments on this clonotype: One end of the junction varies from germline; a read error may be responsible. J is TRBJ1-5 and V is TRBV6-6; TRBD1 aligns across 9 bases. Germline V gene data show CDR1 as MNHNY and CDR2 as SVGAGI (reference sequence). The length of the CDR3 is 15 residues. The CDR3 nucleotides are TGTGCCACTTACAGGGGGCAGGGCGGCAATCAGTCCCAGCTTTTT. It translates to CATYRGQGGNQSQLF.

The rearrangement uses TRBV28 and TRBJ2-7, with D maybe TRBD1 (6 bases). Germline V gene lookup returns CDR1 MDHEN and CDR2 SYDVKM. The CDR3 runs 14 residues. The CDR3 bases are TGTGTCAAGCGCAATACCCCACCCAGGGGAGAGCAGTACTTC. It is translated as CVKRNTPPRGEQYF.

Many counts were recorded for this clonotype. The CDR3: CASSYSLTGGSYEQYF. The CDR3 DNA reads as TGTGCCAGCAGTTACTCTCTGACAGGGGGCTCCTACGAGCAGTACTTC. The chain combines TRBV6-5 with TRBJ2-7; 9 bases fit TRBD1. From germline, CDR1 is MNHEY and CDR2 SVGAGI. The junction had 3 bases not matched to a gene; V was cut back by 0 bases and J by 0 bases. This CDR3 spans 16 amino acids.

In the case of this clonotype: Relative to the germline gene, one junction end is altered; a read error may explain this. This rearrangement joins TRBV11-2 to TRBJ2-2; no reliable D call. The CDR3 covers 17 residues. Germline lookup yields CDR1 SGHAT and CDR2 FQNNGV. DNA of the CDR3: TGTGCCGGCAGCCGTCAAGCGTGGTCAATAGTCACCAGGGAGCTGTTTTTT. Translating gives CAGSRQAWSIVTRELFF.